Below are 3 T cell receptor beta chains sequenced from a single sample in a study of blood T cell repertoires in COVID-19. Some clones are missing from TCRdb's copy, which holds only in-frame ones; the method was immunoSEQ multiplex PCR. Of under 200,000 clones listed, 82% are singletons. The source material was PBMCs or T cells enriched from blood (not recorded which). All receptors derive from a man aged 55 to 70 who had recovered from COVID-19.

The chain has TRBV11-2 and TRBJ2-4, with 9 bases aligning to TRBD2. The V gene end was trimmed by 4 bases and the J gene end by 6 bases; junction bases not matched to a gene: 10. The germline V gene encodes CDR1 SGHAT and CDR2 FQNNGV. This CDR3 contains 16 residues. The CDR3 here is CASSSLGREGRNIQYF. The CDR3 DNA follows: TGTGCCAGCAGCTCCCTAGGGCGGGAGGGAAGAAACATTCAGTACTTC.

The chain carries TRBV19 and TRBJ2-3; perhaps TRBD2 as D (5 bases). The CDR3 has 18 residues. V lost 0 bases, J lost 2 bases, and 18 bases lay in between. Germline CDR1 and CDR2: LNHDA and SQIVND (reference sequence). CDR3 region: CASSIDAGLGLPTDTQYF. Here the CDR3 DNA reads TGTGCCAGTAGTATAGATGCCGGACTTGGCCTACCCACAGATACGCAGTATTTT. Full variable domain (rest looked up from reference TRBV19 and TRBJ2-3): DGGITQSPKYLFRKEGQNVTLSCEQNLNHDAMYWYRQDPGQGLRLIYYSQIVNDFQKGDIAEGYSVSREKKESFPLTVTSAQKNPTAFYLCASSIDAGLGLPTDTQYFGPGTRLTVL.

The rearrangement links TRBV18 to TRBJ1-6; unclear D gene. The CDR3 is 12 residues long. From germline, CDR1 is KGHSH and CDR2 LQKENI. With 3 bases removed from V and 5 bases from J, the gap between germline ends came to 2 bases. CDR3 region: CASSPDNSPLHF. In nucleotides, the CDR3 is TGTGCCAGCTCACCCGATAATTCACCCCTCCACTTT.